The clone carrying this TCR beta chain was detected many times. This sample stems from a study of early T cells in non-severe SARS-CoV-2 infection. MiXCR was run by TCRdb on the 5' RACE reads, yielding one entry per CDR3 protein. This table holds some 58,000 distinct CDR3 sequences, over 9% found once. The TCR comes from an adult who was a healthcare worker with PCR-confirmed SARS-CoV-2 infection or an uninfected control (not recorded which). The sequences come from whole blood, collected at baseline.

The CDR3 nucleotides are TGCAGTGCTAGAGCGGGGACGGGAAACTATGGCTACACCTTC. Protein product: CSARAGTGNYGYTF. The gene calls are TRBV20-1 and TRBJ1-2; D might be TRBD1 (5 bases). V gave up 1 base and J gave up 2 bases, with 11 bases separating them. The CDR3 loop spans 14 amino acids. The V gene's germline CDR1 is DFQATT and CDR2 SNEGSKA (reference sequence).